These T cell receptor beta chains were read from a single sample in a study of T-cell memory formation after mild COVID-19. TCRdb passed the 5' RACE reads through MiXCR, listing each CDR3 protein once. The sample has 120,000 or so distinct CDR3 sequences; roughly 15% are singletons. The sequenced material came from PBMCs or a T cell subset sorted from them (not recorded which). Receptor source: an adult woman who had mild COVID-19 (a few samples of this study predate the infection). Cell type and time point are not known. CDR3s include the opening cysteine and the closing phenylalanine or tryptophan. The order of the fields is clone size, V gene, D gene, J gene, CDR3 protein, CDR3 DNA. The D gene is left open where the match is weak. Rows give clone size only sometimes, using once, few, many, or a class for an expanded clone.

clone size: few; V gene: TRBV2; D gene: TRBD1; J gene: TRBJ2-7; CDR3 protein: CASSGQGDGEQYF; CDR3 DNA: TGTGCCAGCAGTGGCCAGGGGGATGGCGAGCAGTACTTC
clone size: many; V gene: TRBV5-6; D gene: TRBD1; J gene: TRBJ2-6; CDR3 protein: CASSLRTGIPSGANVLTF; CDR3 DNA: TGTGCCAGCAGCTTGCGGACAGGGATCCCCTCTGGGGCCAACGTCCTGACTTTC
clone size: -; V gene: TRBV9; D gene: -; J gene: TRBJ2-2; CDR3 protein: CASSVAGVNTGELFF; CDR3 DNA: TGTGCCAGCAGCGTAGCAGGGGTTAACACCGGGGAGCTGTTTTTT
clone size: -; V gene: TRBV3-1; D gene: -; J gene: TRBJ1-2; CDR3 protein: CASSQPGTSYGYTF; CDR3 DNA: TGTGCCAGCAGCCAGCCAGGGACGTCCTATGGCTACACCTTC
clone size: -; V gene: TRBV6-5; D gene: TRBD1; J gene: TRBJ1-3; CDR3 protein: CASSTPGTGGNTIYF; CDR3 DNA: TGTGCCAGCAGTACGCCCGGGACAGGGGGAAACACCATATATTTT
clone size: few; V gene: TRBV7-8; D gene: -; J gene: TRBJ1-5; CDR3 protein: CASSLGWASNQPQHF; CDR3 DNA: TGTGCCAGCAGCTTAGGTTGGGCTAGCAATCAGCCCCAGCATTTT
clone size: -; V gene: TRBV9; D gene: -; J gene: TRBJ2-3; CDR3 protein: CASRVGVGASTDTQYF; CDR3 DNA: TGTGCCAGCAGAGTAGGCGTGGGAGCCAGCACAGATACGCAGTATTTT
clone size: few; V gene: TRBV7-9; D gene: TRBD1; J gene: TRBJ2-1; CDR3 protein: CASSPPGQKSYNEQFF; CDR3 DNA: TGTGCCAGCAGCCCTCCGGGACAGAAAAGTTACAATGAGCAGTTCTTC
clone size: -; V gene: TRBV5-1; D gene: -; J gene: TRBJ2-5; CDR3 protein: CASQIDTQETQYF; CDR3 DNA: TGCGCCAGCCAGATTGACACCCAAGAGACCCAGTACTTC
clone size: few; V gene: TRBV5-4; D gene: -; J gene: TRBJ1-1; CDR3 protein: CASSPAAGGVSTEAFF; CDR3 DNA: TGTGCCAGCAGCCCGGCGGCGGGAGGGGTGAGCACTGAAGCTTTCTTT
clone size: -; V gene: TRBV7-3; D gene: -; J gene: TRBJ2-6; CDR3 protein: CASTQTSYRAGANVLTF; CDR3 DNA: TGTGCCAGCACCCAGACGTCCTACAGGGCCGGGGCCAACGTCCTGACTTTC
clone size: -; V gene: TRBV6-2/TRBV6-3; D gene: -; J gene: TRBJ1-6; CDR3 protein: CASSYLGNSPLHF; CDR3 DNA: TGTGCCAGCAGTTACCTCGGGAATTCACCCCTCCACTTT
clone size: few; V gene: TRBV5-1; D gene: -; J gene: TRBJ2-5; CDR3 protein: CASSLAPTQETQYF; CDR3 DNA: TGCGCCAGCAGCTTGGCGCCCACCCAAGAGACCCAGTACTTC
clone size: -; V gene: TRBV5-1; D gene: -; J gene: TRBJ2-1; CDR3 protein: CASSLGSGNNEQFF; CDR3 DNA: TGCGCCAGCAGCTTGGGCTCAGGGAACAATGAGCAGTTCTTC
clone size: few; V gene: TRBV18; D gene: -; J gene: TRBJ2-3; CDR3 protein: CASSPSFGLDTQYF; CDR3 DNA: TGTGCCAGCTCACCTTCATTCGGTTTGGATACGCAGTATTTT
clone size: few; V gene: TRBV4-3; D gene: -; J gene: TRBJ2-3; CDR3 protein: CASSQEGGLITDTQYF; CDR3 DNA: TGCGCCAGCAGCCAGGAGGGGGGCCTAATCACAGATACGCAGTATTTT
clone size: -; V gene: TRBV18; D gene: -; J gene: TRBJ1-6; CDR3 protein: CASSLAGSSYNSPLHF; CDR3 DNA: TGTGCCAGCTCACTGGCAGGGAGCTCCTATAATTCACCCCTCCACTTT
clone size: -; V gene: TRBV3-1; D gene: -; J gene: TRBJ2-7; CDR3 protein: CASRPGSRDEQYF; CDR3 DNA: TGTGCCAGCAGACCGGGCTCCCGGGACGAGCAGTACTTC
clone size: -; V gene: TRBV7-8; D gene: TRBD1; J gene: TRBJ1-2; CDR3 protein: CASSLGETGFAHLRGYTF; CDR3 DNA: TGTGCCAGCAGCTTAGGGGAGACAGGGTTTGCGCACCTGAGAGGCTACACCTTC
clone size: -; V gene: TRBV5-1; D gene: -; J gene: TRBJ1-1; CDR3 protein: CASSQDRLENTEAFF; CDR3 DNA: TGCGCCAGCAGCCAGGACCGGCTGGAGAACACTGAAGCTTTCTTT
clone size: -; V gene: TRBV11-2; D gene: -; J gene: TRBJ2-7; CDR3 protein: CASSLLGPFYEQYF; CDR3 DNA: TGTGCCAGCTCTCTACTAGGGCCCTTCTACGAGCAGTACTTC
clone size: few; V gene: TRBV6-2/TRBV6-3; D gene: -; J gene: TRBJ1-1; CDR3 protein: CASSYTVVNTEAFF; CDR3 DNA: TGTGCCAGCAGTTACACGGTAGTGAACACTGAAGCTTTCTTT
clone size: -; V gene: TRBV5-1; D gene: -; J gene: TRBJ2-1; CDR3 protein: CASSLESSPLYEQFF; CDR3 DNA: TGCGCCAGCAGCTTGGAAAGTTCACCCCTATATGAGCAGTTCTTC
clone size: few; V gene: TRBV27; D gene: -; J gene: TRBJ2-1; CDR3 protein: CASSLLEQGNEQFF; CDR3 DNA: TGTGCCAGCAGTTTACTTGAACAGGGTAATGAGCAGTTCTTC
clone size: few; V gene: TRBV14; D gene: -; J gene: TRBJ2-7; CDR3 protein: CASSQMTIPQYF; CDR3 DNA: TGTGCCAGCAGCCAGATGACTATTCCCCAGTACTTC
clone size: -; V gene: TRBV4-3; D gene: -; J gene: TRBJ2-3; CDR3 protein: CASSQDLSTDTQYF; CDR3 DNA: TGCGCCAGCAGCCAAGATTTATCGACAGATACGCAGTATTTT
clone size: few; V gene: TRBV5-1; D gene: TRBD1; J gene: TRBJ2-2; CDR3 protein: CASSRDRGDGELFF; CDR3 DNA: TGCGCCAGCAGCCGGGACAGGGGAGACGGGGAGCTGTTTTTT
clone size: -; V gene: TRBV19; D gene: -; J gene: TRBJ2-7; CDR3 protein: CASSRGFDEQYF; CDR3 DNA: TGTGCCAGTAGTCGGGGTTTTGACGAGCAGTACTTC
clone size: -; V gene: TRBV21-1; D gene: -; J gene: TRBJ1-5; CDR3 protein: CASSKGRGGQPQHF; CDR3 DNA: TGTGCCAGCAGCAAAGGAAGGGGCGGACAGCCCCAGCATTTT
clone size: -; V gene: TRBV28; D gene: -; J gene: TRBJ2-7; CDR3 protein: CASSPAGQPYEQYF; CDR3 DNA: TGTGCCAGCAGTCCCGCAGGACAGCCCTACGAGCAGTACTTC
clone size: many; V gene: TRBV29-1; D gene: -; J gene: TRBJ2-3; CDR3 protein: CSVLGSGSSSTDTQYF; CDR3 DNA: TGCAGCGTGCTTGGTTCGGGGAGCTCTAGCACAGATACGCAGTATTTT
clone size: -; V gene: TRBV5-5; D gene: TRBD2; J gene: TRBJ2-1; CDR3 protein: CAISFPRTSGSSNEQFF; CDR3 DNA: TGTGCCATCAGCTTCCCCCGGACTAGCGGGAGTTCAAATGAGCAGTTCTTC
clone size: -; V gene: TRBV5-1; D gene: TRBD2; J gene: TRBJ2-1; CDR3 protein: CASTIGTSGTQIQIF; CDR3 DNA: TGCGCCAGTACGATCGGGACTAGCGGGACTCAGATCCAGATCTTC
clone size: -; V gene: TRBV5-1; D gene: TRBD1; J gene: TRBJ2-5; CDR3 protein: CASSLAKGTAETQYF; CDR3 DNA: TGCGCCAGCAGCTTGGCCAAAGGGACAGCAGAGACCCAGTACTTC
clone size: -; V gene: TRBV7-8; D gene: TRBD2; J gene: TRBJ2-3; CDR3 protein: CASSPRTRSVWDTQYF; CDR3 DNA: TGTGCCAGCAGCCCGCGGACTAGGTCTGTTTGGGATACGCAGTATTTT
clone size: -; V gene: TRBV3-1; D gene: TRBD2; J gene: TRBJ2-3; CDR3 protein: CASSQGLAGGQTDTQYF; CDR3 DNA: TGTGCCAGCAGCCAAGGACTAGCGGGGGGTCAAACAGATACGCAGTATTTT
clone size: few; V gene: TRBV7-9; D gene: -; J gene: TRBJ1-4; CDR3 protein: CASSRLELLNEKLFF; CDR3 DNA: TGTGCCAGCAGCCGACTGGAGCTCCTAAATGAAAAACTGTTTTTT
clone size: -; V gene: TRBV2; D gene: TRBD2; J gene: TRBJ2-5; CDR3 protein: CASRGLAGYETQYF; CDR3 DNA: TGTGCCAGCAGAGGGCTAGCGGGGTATGAGACCCAGTACTTC
clone size: -; V gene: TRBV24-1; D gene: TRBD2; J gene: TRBJ2-1; CDR3 protein: CATSERRTSGNNEQFF; CDR3 DNA: TGTGCCACCAGTGAAAGACGGACTAGCGGGAACAATGAGCAGTTCTTC
clone size: -; V gene: TRBV20-1; D gene: -; J gene: TRBJ2-7; CDR3 protein: CSARDSLGQYF; CDR3 DNA: TGCAGTGCTAGAGACAGTCTTGGGCAGTACTTC
clone size: -; V gene: TRBV6-5; D gene: TRBD1; J gene: TRBJ2-3; CDR3 protein: CASRQGGADTQYF; CDR3 DNA: TGTGCCAGCAGACAGGGGGGCGCAGATACGCAGTATTTT
clone size: -; V gene: TRBV5-1; D gene: TRBD1; J gene: TRBJ2-6; CDR3 protein: CASSLGQGSGANVLTF; CDR3 DNA: TGCGCCAGCAGCTTGGGACAGGGCTCTGGGGCCAACGTCCTGACTTTC
clone size: -; V gene: TRBV7-3; D gene: -; J gene: TRBJ2-3; CDR3 protein: CASSRGAGTQYF; CDR3 DNA: TGTGCCAGCAGCAGGGGCGCGGGTACGCAGTATTTT
clone size: -; V gene: TRBV6-6; D gene: TRBD2; J gene: TRBJ2-1; CDR3 protein: CASSYSPWPLTGRENEQFF; CDR3 DNA: TGTGCCAGCAGTTACTCGCCTTGGCCCCTCACCGGGAGGGAGAATGAGCAGTTCTTC
clone size: -; V gene: TRBV9; D gene: -; J gene: TRBJ2-5; CDR3 protein: CASSATSSETQYF; CDR3 DNA: TGTGCCAGCAGCGCCACTAGCTCGGAGACCCAGTACTTC
clone size: few; V gene: TRBV4-3; D gene: -; J gene: TRBJ2-2; CDR3 protein: CASSQDLQGLRRDAGELFF; CDR3 DNA: TGCGCCAGCAGCCAAGACCTACAGGGTCTCAGGAGGGACGCCGGGGAGCTGTTTTTT
clone size: -; V gene: TRBV12-3/TRBV12-4; D gene: -; J gene: TRBJ2-3; CDR3 protein: CASREDTTDTQYF; CDR3 DNA: TGTGCCAGCAGAGAGGACACCACAGATACGCAGTATTTT
clone size: few; V gene: TRBV6-5; D gene: TRBD2; J gene: TRBJ2-3; CDR3 protein: CASRAVSGGADTQYF; CDR3 DNA: TGTGCCAGCAGGGCTGTGAGCGGGGGGGCAGATACGCAGTATTTT
clone size: -; V gene: TRBV6-6; D gene: TRBD1; J gene: TRBJ2-3; CDR3 protein: CASSYRDRVVIATDTQYF; CDR3 DNA: TGTGCCAGCAGTTACAGGGACAGGGTAGTGATCGCCACAGATACGCAGTATTTT